One sample yielded the 12 T cell receptor beta chains listed below, sequenced in a study of shared clonotypes between healthy human individuals. Assay used: immunoSEQ multiplex PCR; TCRdb lists only in-frame clones, some missing. The table lists roughly 2.4 million clones, more than 90% of them singletons, with roughly 0.13% in the top ten. The specimen was naive CD4+ T cells sorted from blood. Subset defined: CD45RA+ positively selected. Receptors were obtained from a man between 18 and 35 years old in good health.

The gene calls are TRBV28 and TRBJ2-7, with a tentative D call TRBD1 (7 bases). The length of the CDR3 is 13 residues. V lost 8 bases and J lost 7, with 18 bases in between. The germline gives CDR1 MDHEN, CDR2 SYDVKM. CDR3 sequence: CASGLTGTGEQYF. The CDR3 region has the DNA TGTGCCAGCGGCTTGACAGGGACTGGGGAGCAGTACTTC.

The chain joins TRBV14 to TRBJ1-5; weak D call: TRBD1 (5 bases). Germline V gene data show CDR1 as SGHDN and CDR2 as FVKESK. This CDR3 spans 19 amino acids. Trimming left V 4 bases short and J 5 bases short, with 27 bases between. In DNA form, the CDR3 reads TGTGCCAGCAGCCGGGTCCCGGGACCGACAATCGTAGTCTATCAGCCCCAGCATTTT. It codes for CASSRVPGPTIVVYQPQHF.

This clone turned up a few times. The chain has TRBV4-1 and TRBJ1-2, with D hard to call. Germline V gene lookup returns CDR1 MGHRA and CDR2 YSYEKL. This CDR3 spans 15 amino acids. Trimming removed 1 base at V and 2 bases at J, with 11 bases between. CDR3 loop: CASSQGPTENYGYTF. DNA for the CDR3: TGCGCCAGCAGCCAAGGACCGACGGAGAACTATGGCTACACCTTC.

The chain couples TRBV30 to TRBJ1-1; unclear D gene. The CDR3 is made up of 12 amino acids. Germline values: CDR1 GTSNPN, CDR2 SVGIG (reference sequence). Trimming cost V 2 bases and J 1 base, with 5 bases left between them. The CDR3 nucleotides read TGTGCCTGGAGTTGGACGAACACTGAAGCTTTCTTT. Translated, it gives CAWSWTNTEAFF. The full variable domain, completed using reference TRBV30 and TRBJ1-1, is SQTIHQWPATLVQPVGSPLSLECTVEGTSNPNLYWYRQAAGRGLQLLFYSVGIGQISSEVPQNLSASRPQDRQFILSSKKLLLSDSGFYLCAWSWTNTEAFFGQGTRLTVV.

The J gene is TRBJ2-1, the V gene TRBV4-1; the D gene is possibly TRBD1 (6 bases). The CDR3 consists of 15 residues. V gave up 2 bases and J gave up 6 bases, with 14 bases separating them. Germline V gives CDR1 MGHRA, CDR2 YSYEKL. This chain's CDR3 is CASSQNGKGGNEQFF. CDR3 coding DNA: TGCGCCAGCAGCCAAAACGGGAAAGGGGGCAATGAGCAGTTCTTC.

The J gene is TRBJ1-5, the V gene TRBV7-8; the D gene is possibly TRBD1 (6 bases). Germline lookup yields CDR1 SGHVS and CDR2 FQNEAQ. There are 14 residues in the CDR3. V was cut by 1 base and J by 4 bases, with 8 bases left in between. The chain's CDR3 is CASSLDRDNQPQHF. CDR3 DNA: TGTGCCAGCAGCTTAGACAGGGATAATCAGCCCCAGCATTTT.

The rearrangement joins TRBV28 to TRBJ2-7; perhaps TRBD2 as D (5 bases). Trimming removed 9 bases at V and 6 bases at J, with 12 bases between. The V gene's germline CDR1 is MDHEN and CDR2 SYDVKM. The CDR3 contains 11 residues. The CDR3 DNA follows: TGTGCCAGTAAATCGGGAATCGAGCAGTACTTC. Amino acids: CASKSGIEQYF.

The chain joins TRBV18 to TRBJ1-1; D gene ambiguous. Trimming took 0 bases from V and 3 from J, leaving 14 bases between them. The CDR3 spans 16 residues. The germline CDR1 and CDR2 sequences are KGHSH and LQKENI. The CDR3 loop reads CASSPPLAGVHTEAFF. CDR3 sequence (DNA): TGTGCCAGCTCACCACCGCTGGCAGGAGTCCACACTGAAGCTTTCTTT.

The chain carries TRBV4-1 and TRBJ1-4, with D hard to call. Germline loops: CDR1 MGHRA, CDR2 YSYEKL. The CDR3 consists of 13 residues. V was pared by 1 base and J by 5 bases, with 5 bases between. The CDR3 loop is CASSQARNEKLFF. The CDR3 DNA follows: TGCGCCAGCAGCCAAGCACGAAATGAAAAACTGTTTTTT.

V usage is TRBV2 and J usage is TRBJ2-2; TRBD1 agrees at 8 bases. The CDR3 length is 15 residues. J gave up 6 bases and V 6 bases, and 9 bases lay outside the gene matches. The germline gives CDR1 SNHLY, CDR2 FYNNEI. CDR3 coding DNA: TGTGCCAGCAGAGCGACAGGGGTGATCGCCGGGGAGCTGTTTTTT. It translates to CASRATGVIAGELFF.

The chain joins TRBV5-1 to TRBJ1-1, with D tentatively TRBD1 (6 bases). CDR1 is SGHRS, CDR2 YFSETQ, per germline. CDR3 length equals 15 residues. Trimming removed 2 bases from V and 3 bases from J, with 14 bases in between. CDR3 amino acids: CASSLTGYSDTEAFF. The CDR3 DNA reads TGCGCCAGCAGCTTAACAGGGTATTCAGACACTGAAGCTTTCTTT.

V is TRBV7-2 and J is TRBJ2-7, with 10 bases fitting TRBD2. V lost 5 bases to trimming and J lost 3 bases; unmatched junction nucleotides: 4. Germline V gene data show CDR1 as SGHTA and CDR2 as FQGNSA. The CDR3 contains 14 residues. The CDR3 DNA reads as TGTGCCAGCAGCATGGGACTAGCGCTCTACGAGCAGTACTTC. It codes for CASSMGLALYEQYF.